This T cell receptor beta chain is drawn from a study of blood T cell repertoires in COVID-19. Study-wide context: Whether acute or convalescent, the COVID-19 samples came from the United States, Italy and Spain. T cells, B-cell-depleted T cells, or PBMCs supplied cDNA or gDNA.

In the source study's methods: Amplification of reference gene primers was used by the study to estimate nucleated cell counts. The method was immunoSEQ multiplex PCR; TCRdb's version includes in-frame clones alone and lacks a portion of them. From that table come the V and J calls and clone size; the DNA was used to work out D and trimming. The sample consists of about 88,000 clones, nearly 90% of them appearing once. Only one count was recorded for this clone. The receptor was isolated from a woman older than 75 with acute or convalescent COVID-19. What was sequenced was peripheral blood.

The CDR3 DNA reads as TGTGCCAGCAGCTTACAATACAATGAGCAGTTCTTC. Protein product: CASSLQYNEQFF. The chain is built from TRBV7-3 and TRBJ2-1; D gene unclear. Germline V gene lookup returns CDR1 SGHTA and CDR2 FQGTGA. Between the trimmed V and J ends, which lost 2 bases and 4 bases, there was a span of 3 bases. The CDR3 has 12 amino acids.